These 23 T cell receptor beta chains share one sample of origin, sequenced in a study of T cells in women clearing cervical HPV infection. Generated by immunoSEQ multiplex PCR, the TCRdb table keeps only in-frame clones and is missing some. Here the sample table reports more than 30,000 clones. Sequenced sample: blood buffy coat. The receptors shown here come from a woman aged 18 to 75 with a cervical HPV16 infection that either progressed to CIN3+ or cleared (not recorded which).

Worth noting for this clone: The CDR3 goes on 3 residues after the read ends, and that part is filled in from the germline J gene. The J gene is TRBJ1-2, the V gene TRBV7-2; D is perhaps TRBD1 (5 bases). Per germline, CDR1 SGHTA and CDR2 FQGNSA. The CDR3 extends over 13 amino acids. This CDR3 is CASTQGSTDTYTF. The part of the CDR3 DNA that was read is TGTGCCAGCACGCAGGGCTCAACAGATACC.

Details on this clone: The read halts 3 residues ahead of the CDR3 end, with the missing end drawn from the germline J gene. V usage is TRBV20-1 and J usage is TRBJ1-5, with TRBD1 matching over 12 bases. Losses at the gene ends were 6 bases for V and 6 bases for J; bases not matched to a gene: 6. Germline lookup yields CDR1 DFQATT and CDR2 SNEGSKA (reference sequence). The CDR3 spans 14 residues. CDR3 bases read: TGCAGTGCCGGGGACAGGGGGCGGTCTCAGCCC. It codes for CSAGDRGRSQP. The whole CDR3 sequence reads CSAGDRGRSQPQHF.

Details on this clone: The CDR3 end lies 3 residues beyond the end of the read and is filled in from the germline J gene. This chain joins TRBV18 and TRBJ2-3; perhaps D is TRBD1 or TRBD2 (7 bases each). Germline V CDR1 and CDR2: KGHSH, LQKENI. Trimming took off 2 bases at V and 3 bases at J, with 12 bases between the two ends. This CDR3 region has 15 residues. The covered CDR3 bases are TGTGCCAGCTCACCAACAGGGGAGGGGACAGATACG. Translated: CASSPTGEGTDT. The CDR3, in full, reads CASSPTGEGTDTQYF.

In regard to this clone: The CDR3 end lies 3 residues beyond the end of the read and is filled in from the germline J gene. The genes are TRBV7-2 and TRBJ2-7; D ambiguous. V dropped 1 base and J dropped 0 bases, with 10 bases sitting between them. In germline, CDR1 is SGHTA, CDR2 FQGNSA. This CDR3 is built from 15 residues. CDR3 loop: CASSLGDFLSYEQYF. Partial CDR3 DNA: TGTGCCAGCAGCTTAGGAGACTTCCTCTCCTACGAG.

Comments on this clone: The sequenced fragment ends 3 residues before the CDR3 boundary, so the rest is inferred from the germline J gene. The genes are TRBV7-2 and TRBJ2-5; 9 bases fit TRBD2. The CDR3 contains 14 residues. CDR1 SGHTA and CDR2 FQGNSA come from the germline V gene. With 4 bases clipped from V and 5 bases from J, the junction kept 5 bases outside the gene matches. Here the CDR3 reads CASSWGLAGETQYF. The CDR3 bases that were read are TGTGCCAGCAGCTGGGGACTAGCCGGGGAGACC.

Partial CDR3 DNA: TGCAGCGTTGGCCCTAGCGGGGGCCAAGAGACC. Its translation is CSVGPSGGQET. The CDR3 reads in full as CSVGPSGGQETQYF. The chain uses TRBV29-1 and TRBJ2-5, with 10 positions matching TRBD2. The read terminates 3 residues before the CDR3 end, so the remaining end is supplied by the germline J gene. The trim removed 4 bases at V and 1 base at J, leaving 3 bases unmatched. The CDR3 length is 14 residues. Germline CDR1 reads SQVTM; CDR2 reads ANQGSEA.

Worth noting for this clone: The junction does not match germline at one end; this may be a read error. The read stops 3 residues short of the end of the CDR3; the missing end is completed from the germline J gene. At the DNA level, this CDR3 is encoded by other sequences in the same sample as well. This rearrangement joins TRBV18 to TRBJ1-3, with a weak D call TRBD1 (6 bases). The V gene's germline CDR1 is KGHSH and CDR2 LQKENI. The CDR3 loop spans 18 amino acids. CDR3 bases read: TGTGCCAGCTCACCACTCCCAGACAGGTCGATCTCTGGAAACACA. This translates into CASSPLPDRSISGNT. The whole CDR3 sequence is CASSPLPDRSISGNTIYF.

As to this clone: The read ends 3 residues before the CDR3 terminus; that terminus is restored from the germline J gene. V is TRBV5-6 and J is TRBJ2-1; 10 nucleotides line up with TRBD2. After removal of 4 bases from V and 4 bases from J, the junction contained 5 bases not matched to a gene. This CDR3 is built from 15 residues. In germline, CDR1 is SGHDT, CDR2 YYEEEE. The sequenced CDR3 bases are TGTGCCAGCAGCCTAGCGGGGGCCCCTTACAATGAG. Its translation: CASSLAGAPYNE. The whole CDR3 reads CASSLAGAPYNEQFF.

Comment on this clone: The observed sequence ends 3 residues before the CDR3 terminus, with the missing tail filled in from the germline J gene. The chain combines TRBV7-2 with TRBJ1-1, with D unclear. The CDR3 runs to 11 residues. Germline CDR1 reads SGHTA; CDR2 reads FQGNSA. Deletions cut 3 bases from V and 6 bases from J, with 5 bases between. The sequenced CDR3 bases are TGTGCCAGCAGCTTCTCTTCTGAA. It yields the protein CASSFSSE. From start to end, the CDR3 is CASSFSSEAFF.

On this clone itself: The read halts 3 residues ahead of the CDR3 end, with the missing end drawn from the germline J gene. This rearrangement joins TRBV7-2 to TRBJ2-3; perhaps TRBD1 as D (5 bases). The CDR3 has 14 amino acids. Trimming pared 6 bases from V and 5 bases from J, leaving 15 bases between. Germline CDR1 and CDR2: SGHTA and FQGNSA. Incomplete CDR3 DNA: TGTGCCAGCAGACAGGCCACGTTTCAAGATACG. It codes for CASRQATFQDT. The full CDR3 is CASRQATFQDTQYF.

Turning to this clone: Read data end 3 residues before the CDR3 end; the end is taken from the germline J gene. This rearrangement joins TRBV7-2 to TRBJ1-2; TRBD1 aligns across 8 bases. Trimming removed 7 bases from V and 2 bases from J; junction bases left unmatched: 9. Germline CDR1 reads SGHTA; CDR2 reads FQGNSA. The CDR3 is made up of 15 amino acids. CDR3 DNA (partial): TGTGCCAGCAAACGGTCGGGACAGGTGAACTATGGC. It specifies CASKRSGQVNYG. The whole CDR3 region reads CASKRSGQVNYGYTF.

The part of the CDR3 DNA that was read is TGTGCCAGCAGCTTGGCCAGACAGGGGAAAGAGACC. This sequence encodes CASSLARQGKET. The complete CDR3 reads CASSLARQGKETQYF. The rearrangement uses TRBV5-6 and TRBJ2-5; 8 nucleotides line up with TRBD1. The read gets to within 3 residues of the CDR3 end, and the germline J gene fills in the rest. This CDR3 has 15 amino acids. Losses at the gene ends were 0 bases for V and 3 bases for J; bases not matched to a gene: 4. Germline loops: CDR1 SGHDT, CDR2 YYEEEE.

The sequenced CDR3 bases are TGTGCCAGCAGCTCGGACAGGTCGCATGGT. Its translation is CASSSDRSHG. The entire CDR3 protein reads CASSSDRSHGQYF. The rearrangement uses TRBV7-9 and TRBJ2-4, with 7 nucleotides matching TRBD1. The sequenced fragment ends 3 residues before the CDR3 boundary, so the rest is inferred from the germline J gene. The CDR3 contains 13 residues. Germline V gives CDR1 SEHNR, CDR2 FQNEAQ (reference sequence).

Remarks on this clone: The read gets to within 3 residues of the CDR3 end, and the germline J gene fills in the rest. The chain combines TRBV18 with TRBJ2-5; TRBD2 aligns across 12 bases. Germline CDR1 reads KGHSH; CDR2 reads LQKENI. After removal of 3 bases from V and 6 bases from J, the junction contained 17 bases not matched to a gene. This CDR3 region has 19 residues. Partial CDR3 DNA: TGTGCCAGCTCACCCACCGGGACTACCGGGACTAGCGGGCACAAGACC. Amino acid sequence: CASSPTGTTGTSGHKT. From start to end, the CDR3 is CASSPTGTTGTSGHKTQYF.

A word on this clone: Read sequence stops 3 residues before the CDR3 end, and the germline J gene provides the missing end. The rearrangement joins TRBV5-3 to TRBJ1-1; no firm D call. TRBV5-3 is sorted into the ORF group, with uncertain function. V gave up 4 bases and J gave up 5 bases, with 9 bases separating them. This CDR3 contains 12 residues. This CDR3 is CARSLGETEAFF. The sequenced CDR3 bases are TGTGCCAGAAGCCTAGGTGAGACTGAA.

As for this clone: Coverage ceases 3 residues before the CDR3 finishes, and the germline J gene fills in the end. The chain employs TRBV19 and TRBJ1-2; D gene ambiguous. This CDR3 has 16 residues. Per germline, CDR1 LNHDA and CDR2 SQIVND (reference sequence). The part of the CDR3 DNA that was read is TGTGCCAGTAGTTACCCCCCCATGGGTCAGGCCTACGAC. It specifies CASSYPPMGQAYD. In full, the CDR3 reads CASSYPPMGQAYDYTF.

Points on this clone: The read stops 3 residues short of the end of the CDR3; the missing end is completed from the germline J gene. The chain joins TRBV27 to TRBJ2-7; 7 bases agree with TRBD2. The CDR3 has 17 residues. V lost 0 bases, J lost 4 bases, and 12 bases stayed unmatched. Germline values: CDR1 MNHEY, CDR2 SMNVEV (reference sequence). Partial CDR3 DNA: TGTGCCAGCAGTTTATCCCCTGGGGCGGGAGCGGGTTACGAG. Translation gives CASSLSPGAGAGYE. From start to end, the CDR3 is CASSLSPGAGAGYEQYF.

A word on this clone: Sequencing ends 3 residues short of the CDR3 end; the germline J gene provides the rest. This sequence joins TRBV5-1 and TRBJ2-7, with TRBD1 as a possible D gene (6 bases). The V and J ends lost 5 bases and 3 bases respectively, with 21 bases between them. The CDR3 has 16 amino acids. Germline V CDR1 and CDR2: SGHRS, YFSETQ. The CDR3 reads CASSPLLQGADYEQYF. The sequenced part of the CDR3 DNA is TGCGCCAGCAGTCCGCTTTTACAGGGAGCTGACTACGAG. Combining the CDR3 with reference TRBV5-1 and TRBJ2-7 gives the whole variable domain KAGVTQTPRYLIKTRGQQVTLSCSPISGHRSVSWYQQTPGQGLQFLFEYFSETQRNKGNFPGRFSGRQFSNSRSEMNVSTLELGDSALYLCASSPLLQGADYEQYFGPGTRLTVT.

Incomplete CDR3 DNA: TGCGCCAGCAGCCCGGGACAGGGCGGTGAAAAA. It translates to CASSPGQGGEK. The full CDR3 protein reads CASSPGQGGEKLFF. The gene calls are TRBV5-1 and TRBJ1-4, with TRBD1 matching over 9 bases. The read ends 3 residues early relative to the CDR3; the germline J gene fills the gap. J gave up 7 bases and V 4 bases, and 5 bases lay outside the gene matches. Germline CDR1 SGHRS, CDR2 YFSETQ. The length of the CDR3 is 14 residues.

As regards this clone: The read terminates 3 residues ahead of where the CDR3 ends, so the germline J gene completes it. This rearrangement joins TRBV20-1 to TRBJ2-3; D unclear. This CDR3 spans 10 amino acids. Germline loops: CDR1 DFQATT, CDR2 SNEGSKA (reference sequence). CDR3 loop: CSASLETQYF. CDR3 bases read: TGCAGTGCTAGTTTAGAGACG.

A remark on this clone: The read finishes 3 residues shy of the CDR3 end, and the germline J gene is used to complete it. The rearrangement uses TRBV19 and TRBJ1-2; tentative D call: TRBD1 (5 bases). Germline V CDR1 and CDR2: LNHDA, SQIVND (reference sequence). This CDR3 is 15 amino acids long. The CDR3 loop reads CASSPPGGAQLGYTF. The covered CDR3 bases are TGTGCCAGTAGTCCTCCAGGTGGGGCACAACTGGGC.

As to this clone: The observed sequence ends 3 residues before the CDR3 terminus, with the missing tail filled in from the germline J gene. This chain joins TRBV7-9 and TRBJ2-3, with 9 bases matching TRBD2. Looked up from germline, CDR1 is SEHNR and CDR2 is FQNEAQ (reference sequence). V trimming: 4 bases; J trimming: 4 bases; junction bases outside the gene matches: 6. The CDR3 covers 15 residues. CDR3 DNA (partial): TGTGCCAGCAGCTCCGCTAGCGGGGTCGCAGATACG. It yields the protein CASSSASGVADT. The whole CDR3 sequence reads CASSSASGVADTQYF.

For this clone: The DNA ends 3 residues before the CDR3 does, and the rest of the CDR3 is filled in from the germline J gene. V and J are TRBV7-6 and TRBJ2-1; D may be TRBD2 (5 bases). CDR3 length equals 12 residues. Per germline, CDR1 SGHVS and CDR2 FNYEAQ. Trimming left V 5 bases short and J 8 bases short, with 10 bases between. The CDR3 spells CASSPQEDEQFF. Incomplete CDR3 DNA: TGTGCCAGCAGCCCGCAGGAGGATGAG.